Listed below are T cell receptor beta chains from one sample, sequenced in a study of human T cells and chemical hapten exposure. In TCRdb, the RACE reads were re-called with MiXCR into one record per CDR3 protein. The table includes 150,000 to 200,000 distinct CDR3 sequences, more than 25% detected once. The sample here was whole blood, taken in connection with sensitization to the hapten diphenylcyclopropenone (DPC). These receptors were collected from a woman aged 25 to 45 with alopecia areata. Some clones in this sample may be carry-over from other donors' samples. CDR3s include the opening cysteine and the closing phenylalanine or tryptophan. The D gene is left open where the match is weak. Only some rows state a clone size, as once, few, many or a class for expanded clones.

j_call: TRBJ2-1
v_call: TRBV7-2
d_call: TRBD2
cdr3_length: 17
clone_size: -
cdr3_aa: CASSPTEAGGPRNEQFF
cdr3_nt: TGTGCCAGCAGCCCGACGGAAGCGGGAGGGCCTAGGAATGAGCAGTTCTTC

j_call: TRBJ1-2
v_call: TRBV6-2/TRBV6-3
d_call: -
cdr3_length: 12
clone_size: few
cdr3_aa: CASSWTAYGYTF
cdr3_nt: TGTGCCAGCAGTTGGACAGCTTATGGCTACACCTTC

j_call: TRBJ2-1
v_call: TRBV6-2/TRBV6-3
d_call: TRBD2
cdr3_length: 18
clone_size: -
cdr3_aa: CASSTQGLAGTSYNEQFF
cdr3_nt: TGTGCCAGCAGTACCCAAGGACTAGCGGGAACGTCCTACAATGAGCAGTTCTTC

j_call: TRBJ2-7
v_call: TRBV7-2
d_call: TRBD2
cdr3_length: 13
clone_size: few
cdr3_aa: CASRLAGGDEQYF
cdr3_nt: TGTGCCAGCAGACTAGCGGGAGGGGACGAGCAGTACTTC

j_call: TRBJ1-3
v_call: TRBV2
d_call: -
cdr3_length: 15
clone_size: -
cdr3_aa: CASSEQSSSGNTIYF
cdr3_nt: TGTGCCAGCAGTGAGCAGTCGAGCTCTGGAAACACCATATATTTT

j_call: TRBJ1-2
v_call: TRBV6-5
d_call: -
cdr3_length: 17
clone_size: -
cdr3_aa: CASSYEDNGPSFYGYTF
cdr3_nt: TGTGCCAGCAGTTACGAGGATAACGGCCCAAGCTTCTATGGCTACACCTTC

j_call: TRBJ2-1
v_call: TRBV30
d_call: -
cdr3_length: 12
clone_size: many
cdr3_aa: CAWGLGSDLQFF
cdr3_nt: TGTGCCTGGGGTCTGGGGTCCGATCTGCAGTTCTTC

j_call: TRBJ1-1
v_call: TRBV6-5
d_call: -
cdr3_length: 13
clone_size: few
cdr3_aa: CASRRKPNTEAFF
cdr3_nt: TGTGCCAGCCGTCGGAAACCGAACACTGAAGCTTTCTTT

j_call: TRBJ1-2
v_call: TRBV29-1
d_call: TRBD1
cdr3_length: 16
clone_size: -
cdr3_aa: CSVEDRGGQGVNGYTF
cdr3_nt: TGCAGCGTTGAAGATCGAGGGGGACAGGGGGTGAATGGCTACACCTTC

j_call: TRBJ1-1
v_call: TRBV7-2
d_call: -
cdr3_length: 13
clone_size: few
cdr3_aa: CASSLNRGDAAFF
cdr3_nt: TGTGCCAGCAGCTTAAATAGAGGGGACGCTGCTTTCTTT

j_call: TRBJ1-1
v_call: TRBV28
d_call: TRBD1
cdr3_length: 12
clone_size: -
cdr3_aa: CASTTGGTEAFF
cdr3_nt: TGTGCCAGCACCACAGGGGGCACTGAAGCTTTCTTT

j_call: TRBJ2-5
v_call: TRBV12-3/TRBV12-4
d_call: TRBD1
cdr3_length: 13
clone_size: -
cdr3_aa: CASSNRGRETQYF
cdr3_nt: TGTGCCAGCAGCAACAGGGGGCGAGAGACCCAGTACTTC

j_call: TRBJ1-1
v_call: TRBV29-1
d_call: TRBD1
cdr3_length: 16
clone_size: few
cdr3_aa: CSAGAGTGGMNTEAFF
cdr3_nt: TGCAGCGCGGGGGCCGGGACAGGGGGCATGAACACTGAAGCTTTCTTT

j_call: TRBJ2-1
v_call: TRBV29-1
d_call: -
cdr3_length: 14
clone_size: -
cdr3_aa: CSVGPQGWVDEQFF
cdr3_nt: TGCAGCGTTGGCCCCCAGGGATGGGTGGATGAGCAGTTCTTC

j_call: TRBJ2-3
v_call: TRBV5-1
d_call: TRBD1
cdr3_length: 15
clone_size: -
cdr3_aa: CASGKITGGTDTQYF
cdr3_nt: TGCGCCAGCGGAAAAATTACAGGGGGCACAGATACGCAGTATTTT

j_call: TRBJ2-1
v_call: TRBV6-4
d_call: -
cdr3_length: 15
clone_size: -
cdr3_aa: CASSPREAARNEQFF
cdr3_nt: TGTGCCAGCAGCCCCCGGGAAGCGGCAAGGAATGAGCAGTTCTTC

j_call: TRBJ2-3
v_call: TRBV7-2
d_call: -
cdr3_length: 13
clone_size: few
cdr3_aa: CASNRAITDTQYF
cdr3_nt: TGTGCCAGCAACCGGGCTATCACAGATACGCAGTATTTT

j_call: TRBJ1-1
v_call: TRBV29-1
d_call: -
cdr3_length: 12
clone_size: many
cdr3_aa: CSVGFGQRAAFF
cdr3_nt: TGCAGCGTTGGGTTCGGGCAGCGTGCGGCTTTCTTT

j_call: TRBJ1-2
v_call: TRBV7-2
d_call: -
cdr3_length: 16
clone_size: -
cdr3_aa: CASSLPRDGGRGGYTF
cdr3_nt: TGTGCCAGCAGCTTACCACGGGACGGAGGAAGGGGGGGCTACACCTTC

j_call: TRBJ2-1
v_call: TRBV4-2
d_call: -
cdr3_length: 15
clone_size: -
cdr3_aa: CASSQVPSRHNEQFF
cdr3_nt: TGTGCCAGCAGCCAAGTTCCTAGCCGTCACAATGAGCAGTTCTTC

j_call: TRBJ2-7
v_call: TRBV9
d_call: TRBD1
cdr3_length: 13
clone_size: once
cdr3_aa: CASSVDRSGEQYF
cdr3_nt: TGTGCCAGCAGCGTGGACAGGTCGGGGGAGCAGTACTTC

j_call: TRBJ2-5
v_call: TRBV7-2
d_call: TRBD2
cdr3_length: 16
clone_size: -
cdr3_aa: CASSLWGTSGRETQYF
cdr3_nt: TGTGCCAGCAGCTTATGGGGGACTAGCGGGAGAGAGACCCAGTACTTC

j_call: TRBJ2-3
v_call: TRBV20-1
d_call: TRBD2
cdr3_length: 16
clone_size: -
cdr3_aa: CSASSSSGGARDTQYF
cdr3_nt: TGCAGTGCTAGTTCTTCTAGCGGGGGGGCCAGAGATACGCAGTATTTT

j_call: TRBJ2-3
v_call: TRBV10-2
d_call: TRBD2
cdr3_length: 17
clone_size: few
cdr3_aa: CASSLRGTSGTPITQYF
cdr3_nt: TGCGCCAGCAGCCTCAGGGGAACTAGCGGGACCCCTATCACGCAGTATTTT

j_call: TRBJ2-7
v_call: TRBV27
d_call: TRBD2
cdr3_length: 13
clone_size: -
cdr3_aa: CASSFSGLGEQYF
cdr3_nt: TGTGCCAGCAGTTTCTCGGGACTAGGTGAGCAGTACTTC

j_call: TRBJ1-6
v_call: TRBV28
d_call: -
cdr3_length: 13
clone_size: -
cdr3_aa: CASSSFSNSPLHF
cdr3_nt: TGTGCCAGCAGTTCTTTCTCGAATTCACCCCTCCACTTT

j_call: TRBJ1-4
v_call: TRBV20-1
d_call: -
cdr3_length: 14
clone_size: once
cdr3_aa: CSASRGTTNEKLFF
cdr3_nt: TGCAGTGCTAGCCGGGGCACAACTAATGAAAAACTGTTTTTT

j_call: TRBJ2-7
v_call: TRBV5-1
d_call: TRBD2
cdr3_length: 16
clone_size: few
cdr3_aa: CASSLSLAGGSYEQYF
cdr3_nt: TGCGCCAGCAGCTTGAGTTTAGCGGGGGGATCCTACGAGCAGTACTTC

j_call: TRBJ2-7
v_call: TRBV28
d_call: TRBD1
cdr3_length: 16
clone_size: few
cdr3_aa: CASSPWTGPESYEQYF
cdr3_nt: TGTGCCAGCAGTCCATGGACAGGGCCAGAGTCCTACGAGCAGTACTTC

j_call: TRBJ2-5
v_call: TRBV10-3
d_call: -
cdr3_length: 13
clone_size: -
cdr3_aa: CAISIAGQETQYF
cdr3_nt: TGTGCCATCAGTATCGCGGGCCAAGAGACCCAGTACTTC

j_call: TRBJ2-5
v_call: TRBV28
d_call: -
cdr3_length: 13
clone_size: -
cdr3_aa: CASREGGRETQYF
cdr3_nt: TGTGCCAGTCGTGAGGGGGGGCGGGAGACCCAGTACTTC

j_call: TRBJ1-6
v_call: TRBV9
d_call: -
cdr3_length: 12
clone_size: -
cdr3_aa: CASSVASSPLHF
cdr3_nt: TGTGCCAGCAGCGTAGCGTCCTCACCCCTCCACTTT

j_call: TRBJ2-1
v_call: TRBV9
d_call: TRBD1
cdr3_length: 15
clone_size: few
cdr3_aa: CASSSGQGSYNEQFF
cdr3_nt: TGTGCCAGCAGCTCGGGACAGGGCTCCTACAATGAGCAGTTCTTC

j_call: TRBJ2-6
v_call: TRBV29-1
d_call: -
cdr3_length: 12
clone_size: many
cdr3_aa: CSVDQGANVLTF
cdr3_nt: TGCAGCGTTGATCAAGGGGCCAACGTCCTGACTTTC

j_call: TRBJ2-3
v_call: TRBV29-1
d_call: -
cdr3_length: 14
clone_size: few
cdr3_aa: CSVEEGGGEYTQYF
cdr3_nt: TGCAGCGTTGAAGAAGGGGGGGGCGAATATACGCAGTATTTT

j_call: TRBJ2-1
v_call: TRBV5-1
d_call: TRBD1
cdr3_length: 13
clone_size: -
cdr3_aa: CASGTGSLTEQFF
cdr3_nt: TGCGCCAGCGGGACAGGGTCCCTCACTGAGCAGTTCTTC

j_call: TRBJ1-4
v_call: TRBV2
d_call: TRBD1
cdr3_length: 14
clone_size: many
cdr3_aa: CASRVGTDNEKLFF
cdr3_nt: TGTGCCAGCAGAGTCGGGACAGATAATGAAAAACTGTTTTTT

j_call: TRBJ2-7
v_call: TRBV28
d_call: -
cdr3_length: 16
clone_size: -
cdr3_aa: CASSLRTGLSSYEQYF
cdr3_nt: TGTGCCAGCAGTTTGCGGACTGGACTAAGCTCCTACGAGCAGTACTTC

j_call: TRBJ1-1
v_call: TRBV27
d_call: TRBD1
cdr3_length: 13
clone_size: many
cdr3_aa: CASSLNRGTEAFF
cdr3_nt: TGTGCCAGCAGTCTCAACAGGGGCACTGAAGCTTTCTTT

j_call: TRBJ1-1
v_call: TRBV9
d_call: TRBD1
cdr3_length: 15
clone_size: -
cdr3_aa: CASSPQGAGVTEAFF
cdr3_nt: TGTGCCAGCAGCCCCCAGGGGGCGGGTGTCACTGAAGCTTTCTTT

j_call: TRBJ2-7
v_call: TRBV28
d_call: TRBD1
cdr3_length: 13
clone_size: few
cdr3_aa: CASSWQGAHEQYF
cdr3_nt: TGTGCCAGTTCATGGCAGGGGGCCCACGAGCAGTACTTC

j_call: TRBJ2-7
v_call: TRBV29-1
d_call: -
cdr3_length: 12
clone_size: few
cdr3_aa: CSVVAGTYEQYF
cdr3_nt: TGCAGCGTTGTCGCGGGGACCTACGAGCAGTACTTC

j_call: TRBJ2-7
v_call: TRBV4-3
d_call: -
cdr3_length: 15
clone_size: -
cdr3_aa: CASSQDAGSSYEQYF
cdr3_nt: TGCGCCAGCAGCCAAGACGCGGGGAGCTCCTACGAGCAGTACTTC

j_call: TRBJ1-1
v_call: TRBV28
d_call: -
cdr3_length: 12
clone_size: few
cdr3_aa: CASVRLNTEAFF
cdr3_nt: TGTGCCAGCGTACGGCTGAACACTGAAGCTTTCTTT

j_call: TRBJ1-5
v_call: TRBV20-1
d_call: -
cdr3_length: 13
clone_size: few
cdr3_aa: CSASGNSNQPQHF
cdr3_nt: TGCAGTGCTTCCGGGAACAGCAATCAGCCCCAGCATTTT

j_call: TRBJ2-5
v_call: TRBV5-1
d_call: -
cdr3_length: 14
clone_size: few
cdr3_aa: CASSLDQGQETQYF
cdr3_nt: TGCGCCAGCAGCTTGGATCAGGGGCAAGAGACCCAGTACTTC

j_call: TRBJ2-3
v_call: TRBV20-1
d_call: TRBD1
cdr3_length: 13
clone_size: -
cdr3_aa: CSARQGARDTQYF
cdr3_nt: TGCAGTGCTAGACAGGGGGCGAGGGATACGCAGTATTTT

j_call: TRBJ1-4
v_call: TRBV2
d_call: -
cdr3_length: 14
clone_size: -
cdr3_aa: CASSEGRPGEKLFF
cdr3_nt: TGTGCCAGCAGTGAAGGCAGGCCGGGCGAAAAACTGTTTTTT

j_call: TRBJ2-1
v_call: TRBV28
d_call: -
cdr3_length: 12
clone_size: many
cdr3_aa: CASSLSGREQFF
cdr3_nt: TGTGCCAGCAGTTTATCTGGTAGGGAGCAGTTCTTC

j_call: TRBJ2-3
v_call: TRBV29-1
d_call: TRBD1
cdr3_length: 14
clone_size: many
cdr3_aa: CSGRQGQAPYTQYF
cdr3_nt: TGCAGCGGGAGACAGGGACAGGCCCCTTATACGCAGTATTTT

j_call: TRBJ2-7
v_call: TRBV20-1
d_call: -
cdr3_length: 9
clone_size: few
cdr3_aa: CSASLDQYF
cdr3_nt: TGCAGTGCTTCACTAGACCAGTACTTC

j_call: TRBJ2-1
v_call: TRBV24-1
d_call: -
cdr3_length: 13
clone_size: many
cdr3_aa: CATSVGWDNEQFF
cdr3_nt: TGTGCCACCAGTGTCGGGTGGGACAATGAGCAGTTCTTC

j_call: TRBJ1-2
v_call: TRBV29-1
d_call: -
cdr3_length: 11
clone_size: few
cdr3_aa: CSVEPSYGYTF
cdr3_nt: TGCAGCGTTGAACCAAGCTATGGCTACACCTTC

j_call: TRBJ1-3
v_call: TRBV29-1
d_call: -
cdr3_length: 11
clone_size: -
cdr3_aa: CSVQQGDTIYF
cdr3_nt: TGCAGCGTTCAACAGGGTGACACCATATATTTT

j_call: TRBJ1-6
v_call: TRBV10-3
d_call: -
cdr3_length: 13
clone_size: -
cdr3_aa: CAIAGPNNSPLHF
cdr3_nt: TGTGCCATCGCGGGACCCAATAATTCACCCCTCCACTTT

j_call: TRBJ2-7
v_call: TRBV5-4
d_call: -
cdr3_length: 15
clone_size: -
cdr3_aa: CASSDMGRGTYEQYF
cdr3_nt: TGTGCCAGCAGCGATATGGGACGGGGGACCTACGAGCAGTACTTC